This TCR beta chain was sequenced for a study of cytomegalovirus exposure and HLA in healthy donors. Study at large: An early data release held approximately 80 million unique TCRs from HLA-typed donors.

Primers included in the PCR were 60 Vbeta and 13 Jbeta primers. Some clones are missing from TCRdb's copy, which holds only in-frame ones; the method was immunoSEQ multiplex PCR. The table lists about 130,000 clones, more than 65% of them singletons. Remarks on this clone: The antigen remains undetermined.

Donors likely had unrecorded immune exposures despite being nominally healthy when sampled. The V gene end was trimmed by 3 bases and the J gene end by 0 bases; junction bases not matched to a gene: 1. This CDR3 has 15 amino acids. The V gene's germline CDR1 is LNHDA and CDR2 SQIVND (reference sequence). Study-level findings and limits: A later analysis showed that HLA-associated TCR beta chains had undergone more clonal expansion than equally common others.

The clonotype was recovered from a woman in her thirties or forties in good health and CMV-seropositive. The genes are TRBV19 and TRBJ2-3; TRBD1 matches at 9 bases. What was sequenced was PBMCs. CDR3 in amino acids: CASSIGTGSTDTQYF. CDR3 DNA: TGTGCCAGTAGTATTGGGACAGGGAGCACAGATACGCAGTATTTT.